The rows below give T cell receptor beta chains drawn from one sample of a study of blood T cell repertoires in COVID-19. Produced via immunoSEQ multiplex PCR; TCRdb's table is partial and in-frame only. The profile shows about 130,000 clones, approximately 89% of them singletons. The sequenced sample consisted of peripheral blood. Source of these receptors: a woman aged 55 to 70 with acute or convalescent COVID-19. The CDR3 runs from the conserved cysteine through the conserved F or W. The D gene is left open where the match is weak. Clone size appears in some rows only: once, few, many, or a class for an expanded clone.

v_gene	abundance	j_gene	d_gene	CDR3aa	CDR3nt
TRBV12-5	once	TRBJ2-1	TRBD2	CASARRGLADQYNEQFF	TGTGCTAGTGCCCGGAGGGGACTAGCGGACCAATACAATGAGCAGTTCTTC
TRBV6-6	-	TRBJ2-2	-	CASSYSMTANTGELFF	TGTGCCAGCAGTTACTCGATGACTGCGAACACCGGGGAGCTGTTTTTT
TRBV5-1	few	TRBJ1-1	TRBD1	CASSLRDRDTEAFF	TGCGCCAGCAGCTTGCGGGACAGGGACACTGAAGCTTTCTTT
TRBV5-1	-	TRBJ2-3	TRBD1	CASSSGQGSTDTQYF	TGCGCCAGCAGCTCGGGACAGGGGAGCACAGATACGCAGTATTTT
TRBV18	-	TRBJ2-1	TRBD1	CASSPPRGLGEQFF	TGTGCCAGCTCACCACCCAGGGGGCTGGGGGAGCAGTTCTTC
TRBV11-1	-	TRBJ2-2	-	CASRPRAPENTGELFF	TGTGCCAGCAGACCGCGGGCCCCCGAGAACACCGGGGAGCTGTTTTTT
TRBV5-1	-	TRBJ2-7	-	CASTRGYSYEQYF	TGCGCCAGCACCCGGGGGTATTCGTACGAGCAGTACTTC
TRBV10-2	once	TRBJ2-1	TRBD2	CASSEPIGRGYNEQFF	TGCGCCAGCAGTGAGCCCATCGGGAGGGGATACAATGAGCAGTTCTTC
TRBV7-6	-	TRBJ2-2	-	CASSLGLGRTGELFF	TGTGCCAGCAGCTTAGGACTCGGGAGAACCGGGGAGCTGTTTTTT
TRBV3-1/TRBV3-2	-	TRBJ1-5	-	CASSQDPGQRQPQHF	TGTGCCAGCAGCCAAGATCCAGGGCAGCGTCAGCCCCAGCATTTT
TRBV2	-	TRBJ1-5	-	CASSGGVDQPQHF	TGTGCCAGCAGTGGGGGGGTAGATCAGCCCCAGCATTTT
TRBV5-1	-	TRBJ2-1	-	CASRPGGSGDNEQFF	TGCGCCAGCAGACCGGGGGGCAGCGGCGACAATGAGCAGTTCTTC
TRBV10-3	-	TRBJ1-6	-	CAINPGPNNSPLHF	TGTGCCATCAATCCAGGGCCTAATAATTCACCCCTCCACTTT
TRBV12-3/TRBV12-4	once	TRBJ2-7	-	CASSFQGSYEQYF	TGTGCCAGCAGTTTTCAGGGATCCTACGAGCAGTACTTC
TRBV28	-	TRBJ2-1	TRBD1	CASSRTGDYNEQFF	TGTGCCAGCTCGCGGACAGGGGATTACAATGAGCAGTTCTTC
TRBV10-3	-	TRBJ1-6	-	CAISAGDSPLHF	TGTGCCATCAGCGCCGGGGATTCACCCCTCCACTTT
TRBV7-9	-	TRBJ1-1	-	CASRPRHPNTEAFF	TGTGCCAGCAGGCCGAGACACCCGAACACTGAAGCTTTCTTT
TRBV18	once	TRBJ2-3	-	CASSPWTPASTDTQYF	TGTGCCAGCTCACCGTGGACTCCCGCAAGCACAGATACGCAGTATTTT
TRBV3-1/TRBV3-2	-	TRBJ2-1	TRBD2	CASSQGLAGGANEQFF	TGTGCCAGCAGCCAAGGATTGGCGGGAGGTGCAAATGAGCAGTTCTTC
TRBV7-6	once	TRBJ1-5	-	CASSLGTNQPQHF	TGTGCCAGCAGCTTAGGGACAAATCAGCCCCAGCATTTT
TRBV9	-	TRBJ2-3	-	CASSETGDTDTQYF	TGTGCCAGCAGCGAGACGGGGGACACAGATACGCAGTATTTT
TRBV3-1/TRBV3-2	-	TRBJ1-1	-	CASASRVNTEAFF	TGTGCCAGCGCCTCCAGGGTGAACACTGAAGCTTTCTTT
TRBV19	few	TRBJ2-5	TRBD2	CASSRGAGLGETQYF	TGTGCCAGTAGCCGTGGCGCCGGACTAGGAGAGACCCAGTACTTC
TRBV19	-	TRBJ2-1	TRBD2	CASSIVGLGIEQFF	TGTGCCAGTAGTATAGTGGGACTAGGGATTGAGCAGTTCTTC
TRBV6-5	-	TRBJ1-5	-	CASTVVVGNQPQHF	TGTGCCAGCACTGTCGTAGTTGGCAATCAGCCCCAGCATTTT
TRBV9	-	TRBJ1-1	-	CASSVGVSPGGTEAFF	TGTGCCAGCAGCGTAGGGGTATCCCCCGGGGGCACTGAAGCTTTCTTT
TRBV2	-	TRBJ1-5	TRBD1	CASSLRQGIQPQHF	TGTGCCAGCAGCCTCAGACAGGGGATTCAGCCCCAGCATTTT
TRBV25-1	-	TRBJ1-6	-	CASSESGWLGSPLHF	TGTGCCAGCAGTGAGTCAGGATGGTTGGGTTCACCCCTCCACTTT
TRBV15	once	TRBJ2-4	-	CATSRDRVGKNIQYF	TGTGCCACCAGCAGAGATAGAGTTGGCAAAAACATTCAGTACTTC
TRBV28	-	TRBJ1-6	TRBD1	CASRQGNNSPLHF	TGTGCCAGCCGACAGGGGAATAATTCACCCCTCCACTTT
TRBV5-8	-	TRBJ1-3	-	CASSANFHRAKRSGNTIYF	TGTGCCAGCAGCGCGAATTTCCACAGGGCCAAACGCTCTGGAAACACCATATATTTT
TRBV6-5	-	TRBJ2-1	-	CASRGGAGGYNEQFF	TGTGCCAGCAGAGGCGGGGCGGGTGGGTACAATGAGCAGTTCTTC
TRBV9	-	TRBJ1-1	TRBD1	CASSVGTGGSEAFF	TGTGCCAGCAGCGTAGGGACAGGGGGCTCTGAAGCTTTCTTT
TRBV28	-	TRBJ2-5	-	CASSLRGSGQETQYF	TGTGCCAGCAGTTTAAGGGGGTCAGGACAAGAGACCCAGTACTTC
TRBV30	-	TRBJ1-2	-	CAWSGQEGQWLYGYTF	TGTGCCTGGAGTGGGCAAGAAGGACAGTGGCTCTATGGCTACACCTTC
TRBV28	-	TRBJ1-2	-	CASRWTEPNYGYTF	TGTGCCAGCCGATGGACAGAGCCTAACTATGGCTACACCTTC
TRBV9	-	TRBJ1-2	TRBD1	CASSVGQGTYGYTF	TGTGCCAGCAGCGTAGGACAGGGAACCTATGGCTACACCTTC
TRBV6-5	-	TRBJ2-6	TRBD1	CASRATGGIANVLTF	TGTGCCAGCAGAGCTACAGGGGGCATTGCCAACGTCCTGACTTTC
TRBV10-1	once	TRBJ1-1	-	CASSEGTLAAFF	TGCGCCAGCAGTGAGGGCACCCTAGCGGCTTTCTTT
TRBV12-5	-	TRBJ2-2	TRBD2	CASAQSGRGAGELFF	TGTGCTAGCGCCCAGAGCGGGAGAGGGGCCGGGGAGCTGTTTTTT
TRBV15	-	TRBJ1-5	-	CATSRQVSNQPQHF	TGTGCCACCAGCAGACAGGTGAGCAATCAGCCCCAGCATTTT
TRBV28	-	TRBJ1-1	-	CASSFEVNTEAFF	TGTGCCAGCAGTTTCGAGGTGAACACTGAAGCTTTCTTT
TRBV11-2	-	TRBJ1-4	-	CASSSFNEKLFF	TGTGCCAGCAGCTCATTTAATGAAAAACTGTTTTTT
TRBV7-9	-	TRBJ2-2	TRBD1	CASRATGGAELFF	TGTGCCAGCAGAGCAACAGGGGGCGCGGAGCTGTTTTTT
TRBV19	-	TRBJ1-2	-	CASSIDHQGIQRGYTF	TGTGCCAGTAGTATAGATCACCAGGGGATCCAACGGGGCTACACCTTC
TRBV27	-	TRBJ2-2	TRBD2	CASSSLSGSWTGELFF	TGTGCCAGCAGTTCCCTTAGCGGGAGTTGGACCGGGGAGCTGTTTTTT
TRBV25-1	-	TRBJ1-3	-	CASKGISSSGNTIYF	TGTGCCAGCAAGGGGATAAGTTCCTCTGGAAACACCATATATTTT
TRBV6-5	-	TRBJ1-6	-	CASSYSWFQGGSPLHF	TGTGCCAGCAGTTACTCGTGGTTTCAAGGGGGTTCACCCCTCCACTTT
TRBV24-1	-	TRBJ2-2	TRBD1	CATSDRTGWNTGELFF	TGTGCCACCAGTGACCGGACAGGGTGGAACACCGGGGAGCTGTTTTTT
TRBV2	-	TRBJ1-4	-	CASSVGSGGGEKLFF	TGTGCCAGCAGTGTAGGCAGCGGGGGAGGTGAAAAACTGTTTTTT
TRBV3-1/TRBV3-2	few	TRBJ2-7	-	CASSQSGGEQYF	TGTGCCAGCAGCCAATCAGGGGGGGAGCAGTACTTC
TRBV9	-	TRBJ2-1	-	CASSVGSGGTVDNEQFF	TGTGCCAGCAGCGTAGGCTCAGGGGGGACCGTAGACAATGAGCAGTTCTTC
TRBV30	few	TRBJ2-2	TRBD1	CAWSGLGTRTGGRELFF	TGTGCCTGGAGTGGTCTCGGAACCCGGACAGGGGGCCGGGAGCTGTTTTTT
TRBV18	-	TRBJ1-1	-	CASSPGARGTEAFF	TGTGCCAGCTCACCCGGAGCCCGGGGCACTGAAGCTTTCTTT
TRBV18	once	TRBJ1-2	-	CASSPPLVYGYTF	TGTGCCAGCTCACCACCTTTAGTCTATGGCTACACCTTC
TRBV5-1	-	TRBJ2-3	-	CASSPQLTDTQYF	TGCGCCAGCAGCCCCCAACTCACAGATACGCAGTATTTT